The 29 T cell receptor beta chains below all came from one sample that was sequenced in a study of OX40 agonist ivuxolimab in advanced cancers. Produced via immunoSEQ multiplex PCR; TCRdb's table is partial and in-frame only. Of about 110,000 clones in the sample, approximately 89% were seen once. The sample in question was CD4+ or CD8+ T cells sorted from blood, obtained in a trial of the OX40 agonist ivuxolimab. Source of these receptors: an adult with an advanced solid tumor such as melanoma, head and neck, liver or kidney cancer.

This clone was seen more than once but under ten times. CDR3 residues: CASSQERTNTEAFF. DNA for the CDR3: TGCGCCAGCAGCCAAGAGAGGACGAACACTGAAGCTTTCTTT. The rearrangement links TRBV4-1 to TRBJ1-1; D unclear. Germline CDR1 reads MGHRA; CDR2 reads YSYEKL. The CDR3 contains 14 residues. Trimming stripped 0 bases from V and 1 base from J, with 6 bases between.

The chain links TRBV2 to TRBJ2-7; TRBD1 matches at 10 bases. CDR3 size: 14 residues. The ends lost 7 bases at V and 0 bases at J; junction bases unmatched: 3. Germline values: CDR1 SNHLY, CDR2 FYNNEI. CDR3 in amino acids: CASKGQGPSYEQYF. CDR3 nucleotides: TGTGCCAGCAAGGGACAGGGGCCCTCCTACGAGCAGTACTTC.

This sequence joins TRBV9 and TRBJ1-3, with D tentatively TRBD1 (6 bases). Germline V gene sequence: CDR1 SGDLS, CDR2 YYNGEE. The length of the CDR3 is 13 residues. V lost 4 bases and J 8 bases, leaving 13 bases between the germline ends. DNA of the CDR3: TGTGCCAGCAGCACAGGGCACCAAGACACCATATATTTT. This gives the protein CASSTGHQDTIYF.

The rearrangement uses TRBV6-6 and TRBJ2-5, with D perhaps TRBD2 (6 bases). Germline-derived CDR1 and CDR2 are MNHNY and SVGAGI (reference sequence). V lost 4 bases and J 7 bases, leaving 19 bases between the germline ends. The CDR3 consists of 15 residues. CDR3 nucleotides: TGTGCCAGCAGTTCGCGGGGAGGCCCCGAGGGGACCCAGTACTTC. This translates into CASSSRGGPEGTQYF.

The CDR3: CASSSQGLGRYGYTF. The CDR3 coding sequence is TGCGCCAGCAGCTCACAGGGACTGGGGCGCTATGGCTACACCTTC. The chain couples TRBV5-1 to TRBJ1-2, with D possibly matching TRBD1 (6 bases). CDR3 length: 15 residues. V was clipped by 3 bases and J by 4 bases, with 16 bases between them. From germline, CDR1 is SGHRS and CDR2 YFSETQ.

This clone appeared once. V gene TRBV5-1 combines with J gene TRBJ2-5, with D tentatively TRBD1 (5 bases). The CDR3 consists of 15 residues. Germline V CDR1 and CDR2: SGHRS, YFSETQ. V dropped 4 bases and J dropped 6 bases, with 19 bases sitting between them. CDR3 residues: CASSRNSQGGKTQYF. The DNA for the CDR3 is TGCGCCAGCAGCCGGAATTCTCAGGGTGGGAAGACCCAGTACTTC.

V gene TRBV19 combines with J gene TRBJ2-5; 10 bases match TRBD2. CDR1 is LNHDA, CDR2 SQIVND, per germline (reference sequence). There are 15 residues in the CDR3. V was clipped by 5 bases and J by 1 base; unmatched bases: 4. The CDR3 sequence is CASSRGLAAQETQYF. Here the CDR3 DNA reads TGTGCCAGTAGTCGAGGACTAGCGGCCCAAGAGACCCAGTACTTC.

The gene calls are TRBV5-6 and TRBJ2-5; a possible D gene is TRBD2 (6 bases). The CDR3 covers 15 residues. V was cut by 2 bases and J by 2 bases, with 13 bases left in between. Germline lookup yields CDR1 SGHDT and CDR2 YYEEEE. The chain's CDR3 is CASSFIGTSQETQYF. In DNA, the CDR3 is TGTGCCAGCAGCTTCATAGGGACTTCGCAAGAGACCCAGTACTTC.

This chain connects TRBV15 to TRBJ2-5; 14 bases map to TRBD2. The ends lost 0 bases at V and 4 bases at J; junction bases unmatched: 7. This CDR3 region has 18 residues. In germline, CDR1 is LNHNV, CDR2 YYDKDF (reference sequence). CDR3 in amino acids: CATSRDGGLAGARETQYF. In DNA form, the CDR3 reads TGTGCCACCAGCAGAGATGGGGGACTAGCGGGAGCTCGAGAGACCCAGTACTTC.

The chain employs TRBV4-2 and TRBJ2-7; 9 nucleotides match TRBD1. Germline CDR1 reads LGHNA; CDR2 reads YNFKEQ. This CDR3 contains 15 residues. Trimming at V came to 4 bases and at J to 4 bases, leaving 8 bases not matched to a gene. This CDR3 is CASSPADRGDYEQYF. The DNA of the CDR3 is TGTGCCAGCAGCCCGGCGGACAGGGGCGATTACGAGCAGTACTTC.

This clone was seen just once. The chain combines TRBV7-6 with TRBJ2-7; perhaps TRBD1 as D (6 bases). V lost 4 bases, J lost 3 bases, and 7 bases lay in between. Germline-derived CDR1 and CDR2 are SGHVS and FNYEAQ. The CDR3 has 12 amino acids. The CDR3 DNA sequence: TGTGCCAGCAGCTCACAGGGCTACGAGCAGTACTTC. Encoded protein: CASSSQGYEQYF.

This sequence joins TRBV9 and TRBJ1-6; D gene ambiguous. This CDR3 comprises 15 residues. The germline CDR1 and CDR2 sequences are SGDLS and YYNGEE. The V end was cut by 4 bases, the J end by 8 bases, with 16 bases between. The CDR3 nucleotides are TGTGCCAGCAGCCCCAGCGGACTAGGCTATTCACCCCTCCACTTT. Translating it yields CASSPSGLGYSPLHF.

The rearrangement joins TRBV19 to TRBJ2-3; 8 nucleotides agree with TRBD2. In germline, CDR1 is LNHDA, CDR2 SQIVND (reference sequence). Trimming removed 8 bases from V and 4 bases from J; junction bases left unmatched: 8. The CDR3 totals 14 residues. The CDR3 bases are TGTGCCAGTTCGCCGGGGGGGCTTGCAGATACGCAGTATTTT. This gives the protein CASSPGGLADTQYF.

This chain joins TRBV7-8 and TRBJ2-1, with 10 bases aligning to TRBD2. This CDR3 comprises 14 residues. The V and J ends lost 8 bases and 2 bases, in that order; junction bases with no gene match: 3. Germline CDR1 reads SGHVS; CDR2 reads FQNEAQ. This chain's CDR3 is CASVGLAAYNEQFF. For the CDR3, the DNA is TGTGCCAGCGTAGGACTAGCGGCCTACAATGAGCAGTTCTTC.

The chain employs TRBV11-2 and TRBJ2-3; tentatively, D is TRBD1 or TRBD2 (7 bases each). V lost 2 bases and J lost 5, with 17 bases in between. Germline V CDR1 and CDR2: SGHAT, FQNNGV. The CDR3 length is 16 residues. The CDR3 DNA sequence: TGTGCCAGCAGCTTACAGGGGGGGAAACTGGGAGATACGCAGTATTTT. The encoded protein is CASSLQGGKLGDTQYF.

This chain uses TRBV5-4 with TRBJ2-2; 9 nucleotides line up with TRBD2. Germline values: CDR1 SGHNT, CDR2 YYREEE (reference sequence). V dropped 3 bases and J dropped 3; count of bases not matched to a gene: 3. This CDR3 has 15 amino acids. As DNA, the CDR3 is TGTGCCAGCAGCTCTAGACTAGCGGACACCGGGGAGCTGTTTTTT. Amino acid sequence: CASSSRLADTGELFF.

This sequence joins TRBV2 and TRBJ2-2; 7 nucleotides align to TRBD1. Germline lookup yields CDR1 SNHLY and CDR2 FYNNEI. J gave up 4 bases and V 7 bases, and 6 bases lay outside the gene matches. The CDR3 loop spans 14 amino acids. The CDR3 nucleotides are TGTGCCAGCAACGCCGGGACAGCCACCGGGGAGCTGTTTTTT. Its protein product is CASNAGTATGELFF.

The chain is built from TRBV5-8 and TRBJ2-3, with D uncertain. The CDR3 totals 13 residues. CDR1 and CDR2 from the germline V gene are SGHTS and YDEGEE. Deletions cut 8 bases from V and 2 bases from J, with 12 bases between. The CDR3 DNA sequence: TGTGCCAGTTCAAGGGTTGACACAGATACGCAGTATTTT. Its protein product is CASSRVDTDTQYF. Supplemented by reference TRBV5-8 and TRBJ2-3, the full variable domain reads EAGVTQSPTHLIKTRGQQATLRCSPISGHTSVYWYQQALGLGLQFLLWYDEGEERNRGNFPPRFSGRQFPNYSSELNVNALELEDSALYLCASSRVDTDTQYFGPGTRLTVL.

The chain carries TRBV6-1 and TRBJ1-1; D unclear. The CDR3 loop spans 14 amino acids. Germline values: CDR1 MNHNS, CDR2 SASEGT. V was trimmed by 7 bases and J by 0 bases, leaving 12 bases between them. CDR3 region: CASTSVVMNTEAFF. The CDR3 nucleotides read TGTGCCAGCACAAGCGTGGTAATGAACACTGAAGCTTTCTTT.

The chain joins TRBV27 to TRBJ2-1; D possibly matches TRBD1 or TRBD2 (5 bases each). Trimming left V 7 bases short and J 1 base short, with 17 bases between. CDR1 and CDR2 (germline): MNHEY, SMNVEV (reference sequence). This CDR3 contains 16 residues. CDR3 nucleotides: TGTGCCAGCACCCAGGTCGGGGCAGGGTCCTACAATGAGCAGTTCTTC. Translated: CASTQVGAGSYNEQFF.

The V call is TRBV30, the J call TRBJ1-1; possibly TRBD1 for D (5 bases). This CDR3 is 11 amino acids long. Trimming took off 3 bases at V and 10 bases at J, with 12 bases between the two ends. The germline V gene has CDR1 GTSNPN and CDR2 SVGIG (reference sequence). CDR3: CAWRPGRVAFF. CDR3 in DNA: TGTGCCTGGAGGCCGGGACGTGTAGCTTTCTTT.

The sample holds one count of this clone. The germline gene is not matched at one end of the junction; a read error may be the cause. This sequence joins TRBV6-1 and TRBJ1-2; D is perhaps TRBD1 (6 bases). This CDR3 comprises 13 residues. The germline V gene encodes CDR1 MNHNS and CDR2 SASEGT. CDR3 nucleotides: TGTGCCAGCAGCGAAGGGGGTGGATGGGGCTACACCTTC. Amino acids: CASSEGGGWGYTF.

The J gene is TRBJ2-3, the V gene TRBV10-2; 10 bases line up with TRBD2. V was clipped by 7 bases and J by 1 base; unmatched bases: 2. The germline V gene has CDR1 WSHSY and CDR2 SAAADI. The CDR3 spans 14 residues. The DNA for the CDR3 is TGCGCCAGCATACTAGCGGGACGCACAGATACGCAGTATTTT. Its protein product is CASILAGRTDTQYF.

The V call is TRBV15, the J call TRBJ2-1, with 10 bases fitting TRBD2. CDR1 and CDR2 from the germline V gene are LNHNV and YYDKDF (reference sequence). CDR3 length: 18 residues. With 0 bases clipped from V and 6 bases from J, the junction kept 11 bases outside the gene matches. CDR3 nucleotide sequence: TGTGCCACCAGCAGAGATGGGCTAGCGGGAGTGGGGGGCAATGAGCAGTTCTTC. As protein: CATSRDGLAGVGGNEQFF.

This clone was counted a single time. The chain combines TRBV5-1 with TRBJ2-2; 7 bases are a match to TRBD2. Germline assignment: CDR1 SGHRS and CDR2 YFSETQ. The CDR3 spans 15 residues. The V and J ends lost 3 bases and 4 bases, in that order; junction bases with no gene match: 6. This CDR3 is CASSWGSGPTGELFF. Written as DNA, the CDR3 is TGCGCCAGCAGCTGGGGTAGCGGGCCCACCGGGGAGCTGTTTTTT.

The rearrangement joins TRBV6-6 to TRBJ1-2; TRBD1 is a possible D gene (5 bases). The CDR3 is 15 amino acids. Between the trimmed V and J ends, which lost 8 bases and 3 bases, there was a span of 19 bases. Germline assignment: CDR1 MNHNY and CDR2 SVGAGI (reference sequence). CDR3 coding DNA: TGTGCCAGCGGCTCGCGCGGGGCATCATACTATGGCTACACCTTC. Residues: CASGSRGASYYGYTF.

The rearrangement links TRBV6-5 to TRBJ2-7; D unresolved. CDR1 and CDR2 from the germline V gene are MNHEY and SVGAGI. The CDR3 runs to 12 residues. V was cut by 6 bases and J by 2 bases, with 8 bases left in between. CDR3: CASRTTPYEQYF. The DNA of the CDR3 is TGTGCCAGCAGAACCACCCCCTACGAGCAGTACTTC.

The J gene is TRBJ1-2, the V gene TRBV7-9, with a possible D match to TRBD1 (5 bases). Germline CDR1 is SEHNR and CDR2 is FQNEAQ (reference sequence). The CDR3 sequence is 11 residues long. V was cut by 5 bases and J by 5 bases, with 6 bases left in between. CDR3 bases: TGTGCCAGCAGCCGGGGGTATGGCTACACCTTC. It is translated as CASSRGYGYTF.

This clone was found once. This chain connects TRBV2 to TRBJ1-1; a possible D gene is TRBD1 (5 bases). CDR3 length equals 18 residues. V was clipped by 2 bases and J by 1 base, with 20 bases between them. Per germline, CDR1 SNHLY and CDR2 FYNNEI. CDR3 DNA: TGTGCCAGCAGTGAATATAAAAGTAGTTGGGGGGGGAACACTGAAGCTTTCTTT. Protein sequence: CASSEYKSSWGGNTEAFF. Full variable domain (remainder filled in from reference TRBV2 and TRBJ1-1): EPEVTQTPSHQVTQMGQEVILRCVPISNHLYFYWYRQILGQKVEFLVSFYNNEISEKSEIFDDQFSVERPDGSNFTLKIRSTKLEDSAMYFCASSEYKSSWGGNTEAFFGQGTRLTVV.